The TCR beta chain described here comes from a study of blood T cell repertoires in COVID-19. Assay used: immunoSEQ multiplex PCR; TCRdb lists only in-frame clones, some missing. The repertoire holds about 300,000 clones, with around nine tenths as singletons. The CDR3 has 15 residues. The V gene's germline CDR1 is MNHEY and CDR2 SMNVEV (reference sequence). Trimming stripped 6 bases from V and 0 bases from J, with 15 bases between. Enrolled through a virtual design, the participants were between 18 and 89 years of age and came from some 26 US areas. Self-reported history from a screening survey and questionnaire set each donor's cohort. Two negative PCRs, clearance, or symptom resolution had been documented for recovered Cohort 3 donors.

The rearrangement links TRBV27 to TRBJ2-7, with D possibly matching TRBD1 (5 bases). The sequence was collected from a woman aged 18-29 years who had recovered from COVID-19. Sequenced input: PBMCs or T cells enriched from blood (not recorded which). The CDR3 loop reads CASSPVQGGSYEQYF. Here the CDR3 DNA reads TGTGCCAGCAGCCCAGTTCAGGGTGGCTCCTACGAGCAGTACTTC.